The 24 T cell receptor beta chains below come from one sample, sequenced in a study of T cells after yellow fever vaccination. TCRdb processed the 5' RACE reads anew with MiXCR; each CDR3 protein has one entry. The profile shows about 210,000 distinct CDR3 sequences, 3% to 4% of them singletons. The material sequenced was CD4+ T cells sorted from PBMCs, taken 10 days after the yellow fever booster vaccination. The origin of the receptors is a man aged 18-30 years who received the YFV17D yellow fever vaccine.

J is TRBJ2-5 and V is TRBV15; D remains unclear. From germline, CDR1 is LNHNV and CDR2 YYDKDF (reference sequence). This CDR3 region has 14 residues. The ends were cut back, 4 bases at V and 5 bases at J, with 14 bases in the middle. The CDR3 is CATSIRAVAETQYF. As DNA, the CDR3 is TGTGCCACCAGCATCCGGGCTGTGGCGGAGACCCAGTACTTC.

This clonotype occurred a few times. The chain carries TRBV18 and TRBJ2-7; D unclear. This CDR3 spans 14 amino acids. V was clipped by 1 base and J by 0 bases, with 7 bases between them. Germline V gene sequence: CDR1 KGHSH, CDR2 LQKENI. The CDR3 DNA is TGTGCCAGCTCACCACGCAGGAGCTCCTACGAGCAGTACGTC. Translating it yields CASSPRRSSYEQYV.

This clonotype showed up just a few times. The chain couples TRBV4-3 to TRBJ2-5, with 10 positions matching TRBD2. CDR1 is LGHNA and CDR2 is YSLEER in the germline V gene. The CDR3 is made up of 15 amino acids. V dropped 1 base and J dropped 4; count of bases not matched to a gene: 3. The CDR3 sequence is CASSQVRLAGETQYF. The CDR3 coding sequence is TGCGCCAGCAGCCAAGTACGACTAGCGGGAGAGACCCAGTACTTC.

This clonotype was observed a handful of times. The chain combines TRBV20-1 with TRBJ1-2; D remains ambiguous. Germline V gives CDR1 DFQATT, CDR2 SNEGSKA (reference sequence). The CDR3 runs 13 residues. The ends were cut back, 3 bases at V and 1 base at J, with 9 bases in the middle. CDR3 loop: CSASIILNYGYTF. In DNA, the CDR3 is TGCAGTGCTAGCATTATTCTTAACTATGGCTACACCTTC.

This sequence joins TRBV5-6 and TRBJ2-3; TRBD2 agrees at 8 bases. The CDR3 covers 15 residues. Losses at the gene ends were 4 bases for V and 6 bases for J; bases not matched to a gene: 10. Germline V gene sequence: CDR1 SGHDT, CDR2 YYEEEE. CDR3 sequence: CASSLPGLGEDTQYF. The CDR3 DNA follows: TGTGCCAGCAGCCTACCGGGACTAGGGGAGGATACGCAGTATTTT.

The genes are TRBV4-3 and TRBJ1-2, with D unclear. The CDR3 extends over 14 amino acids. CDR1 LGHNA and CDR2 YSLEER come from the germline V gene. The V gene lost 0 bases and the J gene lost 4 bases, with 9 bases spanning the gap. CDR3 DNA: TGCGCCAGCAGCCAAGATCTGAACAGCTATGGCTACACCTTC. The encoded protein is CASSQDLNSYGYTF.

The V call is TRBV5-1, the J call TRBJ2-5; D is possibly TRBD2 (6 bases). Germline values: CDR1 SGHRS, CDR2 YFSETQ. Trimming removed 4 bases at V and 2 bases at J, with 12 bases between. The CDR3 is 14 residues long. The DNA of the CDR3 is TGCGCCAGCAGCGTCAGTGGGGGGCAAGAGACCCAGTACTTC. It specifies CASSVSGGQETQYF.

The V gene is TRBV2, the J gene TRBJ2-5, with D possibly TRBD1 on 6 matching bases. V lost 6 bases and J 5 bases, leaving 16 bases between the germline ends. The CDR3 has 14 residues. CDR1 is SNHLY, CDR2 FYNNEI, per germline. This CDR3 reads CASSPQGGWETQYF. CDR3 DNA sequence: TGTGCCAGCAGCCCACAGGGTGGGTGGGAGACCCAGTACTTC.

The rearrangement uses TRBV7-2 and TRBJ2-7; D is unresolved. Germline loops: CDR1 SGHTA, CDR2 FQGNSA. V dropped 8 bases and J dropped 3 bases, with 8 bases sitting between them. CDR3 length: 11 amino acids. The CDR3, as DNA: TGTGCCAGCGGGTCTGTCTACGAGCAGTACGTC. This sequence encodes CASGSVYEQYV.

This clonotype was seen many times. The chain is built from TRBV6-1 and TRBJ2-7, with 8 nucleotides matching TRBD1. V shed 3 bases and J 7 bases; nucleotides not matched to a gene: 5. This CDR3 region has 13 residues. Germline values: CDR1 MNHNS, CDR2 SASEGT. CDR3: CASSDQGAGEQYV. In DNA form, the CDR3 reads TGTGCCAGCAGTGACCAGGGGGCAGGGGAGCAGTACGTC.

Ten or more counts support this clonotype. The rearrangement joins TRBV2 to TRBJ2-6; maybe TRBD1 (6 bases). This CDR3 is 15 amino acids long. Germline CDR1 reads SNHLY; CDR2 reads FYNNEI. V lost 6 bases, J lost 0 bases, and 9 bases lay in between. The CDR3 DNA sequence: TGTGCCAGCAGCCGGGACAACTCTGGGGCCAACGTCCTGACTTTC. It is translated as CASSRDNSGANVLTF.

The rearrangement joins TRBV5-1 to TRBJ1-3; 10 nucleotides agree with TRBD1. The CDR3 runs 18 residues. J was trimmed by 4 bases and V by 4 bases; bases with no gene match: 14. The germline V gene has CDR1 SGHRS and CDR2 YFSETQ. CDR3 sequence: CASSPHPKTGGSGNTIYF. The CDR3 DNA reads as TGCGCCAGCAGCCCGCACCCCAAGACAGGGGGCTCCGGAAACACCATATATTTT.

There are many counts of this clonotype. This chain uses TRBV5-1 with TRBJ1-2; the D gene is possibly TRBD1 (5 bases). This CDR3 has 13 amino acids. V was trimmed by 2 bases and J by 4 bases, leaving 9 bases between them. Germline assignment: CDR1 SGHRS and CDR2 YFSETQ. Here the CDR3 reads CASSLEGSYGYTF. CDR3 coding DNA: TGCGCCAGCAGCTTAGAGGGGAGCTATGGCTACACCTTC. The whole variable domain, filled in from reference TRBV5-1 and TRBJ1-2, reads KAGVTQTPRYLIKTRGQQVTLSCSPISGHRSVSWYQQTPGQGLQFLFEYFSETQRNKGNFPGRFSGRQFSNSRSEMNVSTLELGDSALYLCASSLEGSYGYTFGSGTRLTVV.

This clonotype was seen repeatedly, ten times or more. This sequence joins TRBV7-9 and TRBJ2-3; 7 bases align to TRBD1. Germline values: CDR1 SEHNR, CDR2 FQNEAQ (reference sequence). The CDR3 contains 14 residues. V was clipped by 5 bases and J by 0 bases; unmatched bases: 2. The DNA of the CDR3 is TGTGCCAGCAGCCGGGACAGCAGCACAGATACGCAGTATTTT. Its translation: CASSRDSSTDTQYF.

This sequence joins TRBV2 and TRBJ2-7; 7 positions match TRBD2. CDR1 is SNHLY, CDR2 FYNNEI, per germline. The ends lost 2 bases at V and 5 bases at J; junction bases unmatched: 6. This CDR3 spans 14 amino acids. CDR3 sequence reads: CASSEPGGRNEQYF. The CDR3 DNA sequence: TGTGCCAGCAGTGAACCGGGGGGAAGAAACGAGCAGTACTTC.

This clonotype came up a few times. The CDR3 reads CASSQQGAPNSPLHF. The DNA of the CDR3 is TGCGCCAGCAGCCAACAGGGGGCCCCTAATTCACCCCTCCACTTT. The chain recombines TRBV5-1 with TRBJ1-6, with 9 bases that match TRBD1. The J segment lost 6 bases and the V segment lost 4 bases, leaving 5 bases of the junction unmatched. The CDR3 covers 15 residues. CDR1 is SGHRS, CDR2 YFSETQ, per germline. Together with reference TRBV5-1 and TRBJ1-6, the CDR3 gives the full variable domain: KAGVTQTPRYLIKTRGQQVTLSCSPISGHRSVSWYQQTPGQGLQFLFEYFSETQRNKGNFPGRFSGRQFSNSRSEMNVSTLELGDSALYLCASSQQGAPNSPLHFGNGTRLTVT.

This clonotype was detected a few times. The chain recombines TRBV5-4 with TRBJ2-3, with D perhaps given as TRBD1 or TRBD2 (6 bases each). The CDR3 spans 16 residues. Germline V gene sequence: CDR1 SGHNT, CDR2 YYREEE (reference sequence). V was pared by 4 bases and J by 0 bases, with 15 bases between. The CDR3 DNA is TGTGCCAGCAGCGGGGGGCGAGCCCGGAGCACAGATACGCAGTATTTT. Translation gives CASSGGRARSTDTQYF. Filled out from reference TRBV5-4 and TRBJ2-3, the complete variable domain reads ETGVTQSPTHLIKTRGQQVTLRCSSQSGHNTVSWYQQALGQGPQFIFQYYREEENGRGNFPPRFSGLQFPNYSSELNVNALELDDSALYLCASSGGRARSTDTQYFGPGTRLTVL.

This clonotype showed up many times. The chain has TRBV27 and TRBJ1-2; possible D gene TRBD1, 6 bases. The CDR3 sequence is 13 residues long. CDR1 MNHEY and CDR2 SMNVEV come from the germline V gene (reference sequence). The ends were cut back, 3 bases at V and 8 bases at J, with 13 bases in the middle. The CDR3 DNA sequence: TGTGCCAGCAGTTTCACGACAGGCCGGGGCTACACCTTC. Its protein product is CASSFTTGRGYTF.

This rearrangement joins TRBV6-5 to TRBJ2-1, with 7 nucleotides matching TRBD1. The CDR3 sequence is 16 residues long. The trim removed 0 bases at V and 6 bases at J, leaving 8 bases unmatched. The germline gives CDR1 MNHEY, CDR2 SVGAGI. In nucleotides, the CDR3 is TGTGCCAGCAGTTACTCATACAGGGGCGAGGTCAATGAGCAGTTCTTC. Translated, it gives CASSYSYRGEVNEQFF.

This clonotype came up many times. The CDR3 spells CSARELKTDTQYF. The CDR3 nucleotides read TGCAGTGCTAGGGAATTAAAAACAGATACGCAGTATTTT. The chain uses TRBV20-1 and TRBJ2-3, with D unresolved. Germline V gene sequence: CDR1 DFQATT, CDR2 SNEGSKA (reference sequence). The CDR3 has 13 amino acids. Trimming left V 3 bases short and J 3 bases short, with 10 bases between.

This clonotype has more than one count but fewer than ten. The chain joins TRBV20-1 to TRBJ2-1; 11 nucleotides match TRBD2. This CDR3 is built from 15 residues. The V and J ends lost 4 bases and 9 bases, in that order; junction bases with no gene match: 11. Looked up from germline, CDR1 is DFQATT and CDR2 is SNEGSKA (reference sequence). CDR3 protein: CSAISGGASRSEQFF. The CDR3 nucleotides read TGCAGTGCTATTAGCGGGGGGGCCTCTCGGAGTGAGCAGTTCTTC.

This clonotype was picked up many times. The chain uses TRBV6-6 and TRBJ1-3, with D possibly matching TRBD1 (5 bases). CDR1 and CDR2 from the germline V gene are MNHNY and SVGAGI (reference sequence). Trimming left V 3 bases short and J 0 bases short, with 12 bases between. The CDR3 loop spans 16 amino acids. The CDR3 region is CASSYGGTDSGNTIYF. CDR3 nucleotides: TGTGCCAGCAGTTATGGGGGGACTGACTCTGGAAACACCATATATTTT.

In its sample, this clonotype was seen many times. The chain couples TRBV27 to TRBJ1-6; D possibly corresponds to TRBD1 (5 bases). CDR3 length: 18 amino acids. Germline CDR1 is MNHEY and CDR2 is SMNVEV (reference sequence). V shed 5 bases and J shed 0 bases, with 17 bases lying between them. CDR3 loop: CASSQGTRSSSYNSPLHF. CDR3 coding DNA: TGTGCCAGCAGTCAAGGGACGCGGTCAAGCTCCTATAATTCACCCCTCCACTTT.

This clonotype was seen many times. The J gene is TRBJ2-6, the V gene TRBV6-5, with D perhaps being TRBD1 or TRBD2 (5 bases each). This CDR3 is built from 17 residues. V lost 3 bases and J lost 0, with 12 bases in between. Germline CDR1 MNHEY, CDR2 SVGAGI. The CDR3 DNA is TGTGCCAGCAGTTATCTTCAGGGAGCCTCTGGGGCCAACGTCCTGACTTTC. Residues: CASSYLQGASGANVLTF.